The 10 T cell receptor beta chains below were found in one sample sequenced in a study of cytomegalovirus exposure and HLA in healthy donors. TCRdb keeps only in-frame clones here, not all; method: immunoSEQ multiplex PCR. The table lists 250,000 to 400,000 clones, roughly 86% of them singletons. The sequenced sample was PBMCs. These receptor sequences come from a young man in good health and CMV-seronegative.

The chain uses TRBV9 and TRBJ1-2; tentative D call: TRBD1 (5 bases). Trimming shortened V by 0 bases and J by 3 bases, and 9 bases separated the two germline ends. The CDR3 has 14 amino acids. Per the germline V gene, CDR1 is SGDLS and CDR2 is YYNGEE. The CDR3 DNA sequence: TGTGCCAGCAGCGTAGCCCCAGGGCACTATGGCTACACCTTC. It yields the protein CASSVAPGHYGYTF.

This rearrangement joins TRBV10-2 to TRBJ1-5, with D perhaps matching TRBD1 (6 bases). Trimming pared 3 bases from V and 7 bases from J, leaving 10 bases between. The CDR3 has 13 residues. Germline V gene lookup returns CDR1 WSHSY and CDR2 SAAADI. CDR3 region: CASSDLGGQPQHF. The CDR3 DNA reads as TGCGCCAGCAGTGATTTAGGGGGACAGCCCCAGCATTTT.

The V and J genes are TRBV7-8 and TRBJ2-5, with TRBD2 matching over 8 bases. J lost 2 bases, V lost 1 base, and 15 bases had no gene match. The germline V gene encodes CDR1 SGHVS and CDR2 FQNEAQ. This CDR3 contains 19 residues. The CDR3 DNA reads as TGTGCCAGCAGCTTAGAATACCAGCGGGGGAGCAAAGAACAAGAGACCCAGTACTTC. Protein: CASSLEYQRGSKEQETQYF.

The chain couples TRBV7-9 to TRBJ2-1; D gene unclear. This CDR3 has 14 residues. V dropped 4 bases and J dropped 0 bases, with 7 bases sitting between them. In germline, CDR1 is SEHNR, CDR2 FQNEAQ (reference sequence). The CDR3 protein is CASSSSSSYNEQFF. The CDR3 coding sequence is TGTGCCAGCAGCTCCTCGTCCTCCTACAATGAGCAGTTCTTC.

The chain combines TRBV19 with TRBJ2-7, with 11 bases fitting TRBD1. There are 16 residues in the CDR3. The V and J ends lost 5 bases and 5 bases, in that order; junction bases with no gene match: 11. CDR1 LNHDA and CDR2 SQIVND come from the germline V gene (reference sequence). The CDR3 is CASSVWGGQGAHEQYF. In DNA form, the CDR3 reads TGTGCCAGTAGTGTCTGGGGAGGACAGGGGGCCCACGAGCAGTACTTC.

This clone was detected once. The rearrangement joins TRBV21-1 to TRBJ2-4; the D call in the table, TRBD2, was not verified against the DNA. TRBV21-1 is described as a pseudogene. The CDR3 consists of 19 residues. The DNA of the CDR3 is TGTGCCCTGCCCCGGACTAGCGGGACCCACCAATTAGCCAAAAACATTCAGTACTTC. Its translation is CALPRTSGTHQLAKNIQYF.

This chain joins TRBV7-9 and TRBJ2-7; weak D call: TRBD1 (5 bases). The CDR3 has 15 amino acids. Between the trimmed V and J ends, which lost 5 bases and 1 base, there was a span of 15 bases. Looked up from germline, CDR1 is SEHNR and CDR2 is FQNEAQ (reference sequence). CDR3 bases: TGTGCCAGCAGCCCCGAGGTCAGGGCATCCTACGAGCAGTACTTC. This encodes CASSPEVRASYEQYF.

The J gene is TRBJ2-7, the V gene TRBV4-1; 10 nucleotides match TRBD1. The CDR3 has 16 amino acids. Looked up from germline, CDR1 is MGHRA and CDR2 is YSYEKL. V trimming: 4 bases; J trimming: 2 bases; junction bases outside the gene matches: 8. The CDR3 coding sequence is TGCGCCAGCAGCCCCCCCAGCGGGACAGGGGCCTACGAGCAGTACTTC. Encoded protein: CASSPPSGTGAYEQYF.

V and J are TRBV7-9 and TRBJ1-3; D ambiguous. Trimming cost V 9 bases and J 2 bases, with 17 bases left between them. CDR3 length: 15 amino acids. Germline V gene lookup returns CDR1 SEHNR and CDR2 FQNEAQ (reference sequence). CDR3 coding DNA: TGTGCCAGTGGTCACTGGGCCGGCGCTGGAAACACCATATATTTT. Protein sequence: CASGHWAGAGNTIYF. Full variable domain (remainder filled in from reference TRBV7-9 and TRBJ1-3): DTGVSQNPRHKITKRGQNVTFRCDPISEHNRLYWYRQTLGQGPEFLTYFQNEAQLEKSRLLSDRFSAERPKGSFSTLEIQRTEQGDSAMYLCASGHWAGAGNTIYFGEGSWLTVV.

The chain couples TRBV19 to TRBJ1-5, with 7 bases lining up with TRBD1. Unmatched junction bases numbered 5, after V lost 6 bases and J lost 3 bases. Germline V gene sequence: CDR1 LNHDA, CDR2 SQIVND (reference sequence). The CDR3 loop spans 14 amino acids. The CDR3 is CASSRGQDNQPQHF. The CDR3 DNA follows: TGTGCCAGTAGCAGAGGACAGGACAATCAGCCCCAGCATTTT.